This T cell receptor (beta chain) was identified during a study of lymphopenia after photon versus proton radiotherapy. Method: immunoSEQ multiplex PCR; TCRdb's copy keeps in-frame clones and lacks some. The sample yields tens of thousands of clones, approximately 88% seen once. The CDR3 consists of 13 residues. Germline CDR1 is MNHEY and CDR2 is SVGAGI. The germline V and J ends were trimmed by 2 bases and 1 base, with 5 bases remaining between them. Regarding the study as a whole: Authors raise, but do not show, better survival with proton therapy. Photon-treated patients lost naive T cells and TCR diversity; proton-treated stayed stable.

Remarks on this clone: The target antigen is unknown.

The receptor's source is a woman aged 55-70 years with cholangiocarcinoma. Some clones in this sample may be carry-over from other donors' samples. The rearrangement uses TRBV6-5 and TRBJ1-2, with D hard to call. The material was peripheral blood, obtained from a patient treated with proton-based radiotherapy. CDR3 sequence: CASSYVNNYGYTF. The CDR3 bases are TGTGCCAGCAGTTACGTAAATAACTATGGCTACACCTTC.